Presented here are 15 T cell receptor beta chains from one specimen sequenced in a study of T-cell memory formation after mild COVID-19. TCRdb processed the 5' RACE reads anew with MiXCR; each CDR3 protein has one entry. The sample has 200,000 to 250,000 distinct CDR3 sequences, roughly a tenth seen once. Sequenced: PBMCs or a T cell subset sorted from them (not recorded which). These receptors were taken from a man aged 18-30 years who had mild COVID-19 (a few samples of this study predate the infection). Cell type and time point are not known.

The sample holds a few counts of this clonotype. The chain combines TRBV7-3 with TRBJ1-1, with D maybe TRBD1 (6 bases). V lost 5 bases, J lost 5 bases, and 18 bases lay in between. Germline V lookup: CDR1 SGHTA, CDR2 FQGTGA. The CDR3 contains 15 residues. The CDR3 loop reads CASSTTGTVWTEAFF. The CDR3 DNA reads as TGTGCCAGCAGCACGACAGGAACTGTGTGGACTGAAGCTTTCTTT. The full variable domain, with the rest looked up from reference TRBV7-3 and TRBJ1-1, is GAGVSQTPSNKVTEKGKYVELRCDPISGHTALYWYRQSLGQGPEFLIYFQGTGAADDSGLPNDRFFAVRPEGSVSTLKIQRTERGDSAVYLCASSTTGTVWTEAFFGQGTRLTVV.

The chain has TRBV5-4 and TRBJ2-2; 7 nucleotides match TRBD2. This CDR3 has 16 residues. V gave up 6 bases and J gave up 5 bases; unmatched junction bases: 13. Germline CDR1 is SGHNT and CDR2 is YYREEE (reference sequence). The CDR3 nucleotides are TGTGCCAGCACCCGTACGGGGGGAGATCGAACCGGGGAGCTGTTTTTT. It is translated as CASTRTGGDRTGELFF.

This clonotype was found a few times. The V and J genes are TRBV5-1 and TRBJ2-7; TRBD1 matches at 8 bases. Trimming cost V 0 bases and J 2 bases; bases outside gene matches: 7. This CDR3 region has 16 residues. Germline-derived CDR1 and CDR2 are SGHRS and YFSETQ. The DNA of the CDR3 is TGCGCCAGCAGCTTGGCCCCCGGGACAGGAACCTACGAGCAGTACTTC. The encoded protein is CASSLAPGTGTYEQYF.

V is TRBV7-2 and J is TRBJ1-1, with D uncertain. The length of the CDR3 is 15 residues. Trimming shortened V by 5 bases and J by 0 bases, and 13 bases separated the two germline ends. The germline V gene encodes CDR1 SGHTA and CDR2 FQGNSA. CDR3 loop: CASSIGVRLNTEAFF. CDR3 DNA sequence: TGTGCCAGCAGCATAGGTGTTAGATTGAACACTGAAGCTTTCTTT.

In its sample, this clonotype was seen a few times. J is TRBJ2-1 and V is TRBV5-4, with unresolved D. There are 10 residues in the CDR3. Per germline, CDR1 SGHNT and CDR2 YYREEE (reference sequence). Deletions cut 6 bases from V and 9 bases from J, with 7 bases between. The DNA of the CDR3 is TGTGCCAGCACCCTGGTTGAGCAGTTCTTC. This sequence encodes CASTLVEQFF.

The chain recombines TRBV6-5 with TRBJ2-1; a weak D match, TRBD2 (5 bases). CDR1 is MNHEY and CDR2 is SVGAGI in the germline V gene. V lost 0 bases and J lost 8, with 8 bases in between. CDR3 length: 13 residues. The CDR3 reads CASSYSLRDEQFF. The CDR3 nucleotides read TGTGCCAGCAGTTACTCGTTGCGGGATGAGCAGTTCTTC.

This clonotype has a count of ten or more. This chain links TRBV7-2 with TRBJ1-5; D unresolved. Germline assignment: CDR1 SGHTA and CDR2 FQGNSA. This CDR3 is 14 amino acids long. Between the trimmed V and J ends, which lost 0 bases and 1 base, there was a span of 4 bases. The CDR3, as DNA: TGTGCCAGCAGCTTAGCCCCCAGCAATCAGCCCCAGCATTTT. The encoded protein is CASSLAPSNQPQHF.

V usage is TRBV4-3 and J usage is TRBJ1-1; 7 bases are shared with TRBD1. Germline-derived CDR1 and CDR2 are LGHNA and YSLEER. The CDR3 contains 13 residues. V lost 1 base and J lost 11; bases outside the gene matches: 7. The CDR3 sequence is CASSQAGGTGAFF. The CDR3 DNA reads TGCGCCAGCAGCCAAGCAGGGGGGACCGGGGCTTTCTTT.

This clonotype was found a few times. The chain has TRBV4-2 and TRBJ1-4; TRBD1 might be the D (5 bases). There are 14 residues in the CDR3. Trimming shortened V by 0 bases and J by 7 bases, and 9 bases separated the two germline ends. In germline, CDR1 is LGHNA, CDR2 YNFKEQ. CDR3 nucleotide sequence: TGTGCCAGCAGCCAAGAGGGGCGCGGTGAAAAACTGTTTTTT. The encoded protein is CASSQEGRGEKLFF.

J is TRBJ2-3 and V is TRBV24-1; the D gene could be TRBD1 or TRBD2 (7 bases each). V was clipped by 1 base and J by 6 bases, with 16 bases between them. The CDR3 spans 16 residues. From germline, CDR1 is KGHDR and CDR2 SFDVKD. The chain's CDR3 is CATSDFPQGGVDTQYF. The CDR3 nucleotides are TGTGCCACCAGTGATTTCCCTCAGGGGGGGGTGGATACGCAGTATTTT.

This clonotype came up once. Just one base apart from a much larger clone, this may be a read error. This rearrangement joins TRBV5-1 to TRBJ2-2; D unresolved. The V end lost 3 bases, the J end lost 4 bases, and 4 bases lay between the germline ends. This CDR3 comprises 12 residues. CDR1 and CDR2 from the germline V gene are SGHRS and YFSETQ. CDR3 region: CASSSGTGELFF. The DNA for the CDR3 is TGCGCCAGCAGCTCGGGCACCGGGGAGCTGTTTTTT.

J is TRBJ2-3 and V is TRBV5-1; D is unclear. V lost 6 bases and J lost 5, with 16 bases in between. CDR1 is SGHRS and CDR2 is YFSETQ in the germline V gene. The CDR3 is 14 residues long. CDR3 bases: TGCGCCAGCAACCCCGGACGGCTCGGAGATACGCAGTATTTT. Translated: CASNPGRLGDTQYF.

This clonotype was counted between two and nine times. The V call is TRBV10-1, the J call TRBJ2-3; D is possibly TRBD1 or TRBD2 (5 bases each). V gave up 8 bases and J gave up 4 bases, with 13 bases separating them. CDR3 length equals 13 residues. In germline, CDR1 is WNHNN, CDR2 SYGVQD (reference sequence). The CDR3 DNA is TGCGCCAGCTCCGGGACCCGGGCAGATACGCAGTATTTT. It yields the protein CASSGTRADTQYF.

This clonotype showed up just a few times. The V gene is TRBV7-2, the J gene TRBJ1-4; D is possibly TRBD1 (5 bases). This CDR3 is built from 14 residues. V lost 5 bases, J lost 5 bases, and 12 bases lay in between. Germline loops: CDR1 SGHTA, CDR2 FQGNSA. The DNA of the CDR3 is TGTGCCAGCAGCCCCGAGGGACTGAATGAAAAACTGTTTTTT. Amino acids: CASSPEGLNEKLFF.

This sequence joins TRBV19 and TRBJ1-1; TRBD1 agrees at 8 bases. Germline assignment: CDR1 LNHDA and CDR2 SQIVND (reference sequence). V shed 10 bases, J shed 3 bases, and the junction held 7 bases outside the gene matches. The CDR3 runs 13 residues. The CDR3 region has the DNA TGTGCCATTTCGGACAGGGTGCACACTGAAGCTTTCTTT. It yields the protein CAISDRVHTEAFF.